One and the same sample provided the 30 T cell receptor beta chains below, sequenced in a study of beta chain features in type 1 diabetes. Every isolated RNA sample was fully reverse transcribed, so sequencing captured expressed TCRB transcripts. Produced via immunoSEQ multiplex PCR; TCRdb's table is partial and in-frame only. The table records 130,000 to 150,000 clones, less than 9% of them present only once. The sample taken for sequencing was central memory CD4+ T cells from blood. The receptors originated from a woman aged 30 to 39 in good health.

V usage is TRBV6-5 and J usage is TRBJ2-4; D might be TRBD2 (6 bases). The CDR3 extends over 14 amino acids. Germline V gives CDR1 MNHEY, CDR2 SVGAGI. Trimming removed 7 bases from V and 0 bases from J, with 10 bases in between. The CDR3 sequence: CASMGAGAKNIQYF. The CDR3 region has the DNA TGTGCCAGCATGGGAGCGGGAGCCAAAAACATTCAGTACTTC.

This clone was detected ten times or more. CDR3: CASSFSRGTGELFF. The CDR3 region has the DNA TGTGCCAGCAGCTTCAGTAGGGGGACCGGGGAGCTGTTTTTT. The rearrangement links TRBV5-4 to TRBJ2-2, with a possible D match to TRBD1 (6 bases). CDR3 length: 14 residues. Trimming removed 2 bases at V and 5 bases at J, with 10 bases between. Germline-derived CDR1 and CDR2 are SGHNT and YYREEE (reference sequence).

This clone has just a few counts. This chain joins TRBV29-1 and TRBJ2-5, with TRBD1 identical over 8 bases. J lost 2 bases, V lost 8 bases, and 16 bases had no gene match. Germline V CDR1 and CDR2: SQVTM, ANQGSEA. The CDR3 has 16 amino acids. The CDR3, as DNA: TGCAGCTTCCGGGGAGGACAGGGAGATTCACAAGAGACCCAGTACTTC. Translation gives CSFRGGQGDSQETQYF.

This clone has more than one count but fewer than ten. The chain carries TRBV29-1 and TRBJ1-4, with a possible D match to TRBD1 (6 bases). The CDR3 contains 15 residues. Germline V gene data show CDR1 as SQVTM and CDR2 as ANQGSEA. Deletions cut 6 bases from V and 0 bases from J, with 14 bases between. The CDR3 loop is CSVEQGVSTNEKLFF. CDR3 nucleotides: TGCAGCGTGGAACAGGGCGTCTCAACTAATGAAAAACTGTTTTTT.

This clone appeared many times. The chain is built from TRBV9 and TRBJ2-6; perhaps TRBD1 as D (5 bases). This CDR3 has 17 residues. Looked up from germline, CDR1 is SGDLS and CDR2 is YYNGEE. V lost 4 bases to trimming and J lost 0 bases, with 14 bases between them. Written as DNA, the CDR3 is TGTGCCAGCAGCCCCTCGCCGACAGTCTCTGGGGCCAACGTCCTGACTTTC. Its protein is CASSPSPTVSGANVLTF.

A word on this clone: Other DNA sequences in the same sample also yield this CDR3. The genes are TRBV6-5 and TRBJ1-5; tentatively, D is TRBD1 (6 bases). The CDR3 runs 13 residues. Trimming shortened V by 5 bases and J by 2 bases, and 7 bases separated the two germline ends. CDR1 MNHEY and CDR2 SVGAGI come from the germline V gene. The DNA for the CDR3 is TGTGCCAGCAGTCGACAGGGCAATCAGCCCCAGCATTTT. Its translation is CASSRQGNQPQHF.

There are a few counts of this clone. The chain is built from TRBV11-1 and TRBJ2-1; D unresolved. The CDR3 consists of 11 residues. Trimming pared 3 bases from V and 8 bases from J, leaving 5 bases between. The V gene's germline CDR1 is SGHAT and CDR2 FQDESV (reference sequence). The CDR3 nucleotides read TGTGCCAGCAGCTTGTCCTATGAGCAGTTCTTC. It translates to CASSLSYEQFF.

This clone was seen a few times. This chain links TRBV6-5 with TRBJ2-5; D is perhaps TRBD1 (6 bases). Looked up from germline, CDR1 is MNHEY and CDR2 is SVGAGI. CDR3 length equals 16 residues. V was clipped by 2 bases and J by 4 bases, with 17 bases between them. The CDR3 bases are TGTGCCAGCAGTTACACCGGACAGCTACCCAGAGAGACCCAGTACTTC. Protein sequence: CASSYTGQLPRETQYF.

This chain links TRBV6-5 with TRBJ2-5; 9 positions agree with TRBD1. The V gene's germline CDR1 is MNHEY and CDR2 SVGAGI. The length of the CDR3 is 14 residues. The ends lost 7 bases at V and 6 bases at J; junction bases unmatched: 9. The CDR3 loop is CASTKDRGRKTQYF. The CDR3 bases are TGTGCCAGCACCAAGGACAGGGGCAGGAAGACCCAGTACTTC.

The chain joins TRBV4-1 to TRBJ1-1; 11 nucleotides match TRBD1. Trimming cost V 8 bases and J 7 bases; bases outside gene matches: 9. Germline V CDR1 and CDR2: MGHRA, YSYEKL. There are 14 residues in the CDR3. The CDR3 sequence is CASQPGQGVGEAFF. CDR3 sequence (DNA): TGCGCCAGCCAACCGGGACAGGGGGTAGGTGAAGCTTTCTTT.

This clone has at least ten counts. This chain connects TRBV7-9 to TRBJ2-7, with D perhaps matching TRBD1 (6 bases). The CDR3 totals 14 residues. Per germline, CDR1 SEHNR and CDR2 FQNEAQ (reference sequence). Trimming cost V 6 bases and J 3 bases, with 15 bases left between them. The CDR3 DNA follows: TGTGCCAGCAGTCTACTGACAGGATACTACGAGCAGTACTTC. Encoded protein: CASSLLTGYYEQYF.

A few counts support this clone. The V call is TRBV28, the J call TRBJ1-5; D uncertain. Germline V CDR1 and CDR2: MDHEN, SYDVKM. Trimming removed 3 bases from V and 3 bases from J, with 12 bases in between. The CDR3 is 15 amino acids. In DNA, the CDR3 is TGTGCCAGCAGTTTGAGCGGCGGGAACAATCAGCCCCAGCATTTT. It encodes CASSLSGGNNQPQHF.

This clone has at least ten counts. The V call is TRBV28, the J call TRBJ1-5; unclear D gene. Germline CDR1 is MDHEN and CDR2 is SYDVKM. The CDR3 loop spans 14 amino acids. The V end was cut by 6 bases, the J end by 2 bases, with 11 bases between. The CDR3 reads CASRSPQGNQPQHF. CDR3 bases: TGTGCCAGCAGATCGCCGCAGGGCAATCAGCCCCAGCATTTT.

About this clone: Additional DNA sequences in this sample encode the identical CDR3. The rearrangement joins TRBV5-1 to TRBJ2-5; 9 bases match TRBD2. The CDR3 covers 15 residues. The V gene end was trimmed by 3 bases and the J gene end by 2 bases; junction bases not matched to a gene: 5. CDR1 is SGHRS and CDR2 is YFSETQ in the germline V gene. CDR3 bases: TGCGCCAGCAGCTCCGGGACTAGCTTACAAGAGACCCAGTACTTC. Translated: CASSSGTSLQETQYF.

The chain links TRBV5-1 to TRBJ2-1, with a weak D call TRBD2 (5 bases). V was trimmed by 0 bases and J by 4 bases, leaving 5 bases between them. The germline gives CDR1 SGHRS, CDR2 YFSETQ. This CDR3 has 13 amino acids. For the CDR3, the DNA is TGCGCCAGCAGCTTGGGAGGGTACAATGAGCAGTTCTTC. This sequence encodes CASSLGGYNEQFF. Supplemented by reference TRBV5-1 and TRBJ2-1, the full variable domain reads KAGVTQTPRYLIKTRGQQVTLSCSPISGHRSVSWYQQTPGQGLQFLFEYFSETQRNKGNFPGRFSGRQFSNSRSEMNVSTLELGDSALYLCASSLGGYNEQFFGPGTRLTVL.

This clone was recorded a few times. The chain recombines TRBV7-2 with TRBJ2-5; 8 nucleotides align to TRBD1. The DNA end is more similar to TRBJ2-7, so the J call may be wrong. In germline, CDR1 is SGHTA, CDR2 FQGNSA. The CDR3 is made up of 12 amino acids. The CDR3 is CASSKQGGEQYF. The CDR3 nucleotides are TGTGCCAGCAGTAAACAGGGGGGCGAGCAGTACTTC.

The chain employs TRBV6-1 and TRBJ2-2; 9 bases line up with TRBD1. Germline CDR1 MNHNS, CDR2 SASEGT. This CDR3 has 15 amino acids. Trimming at V came to 6 bases and at J to 6 bases, leaving 8 bases not matched to a gene. The CDR3, as DNA: TGTGCCAGCAGCGGCCGGGACAGGGTGGCCGGGGAGCTGTTTTTT. This codes for CASSGRDRVAGELFF.

The rearrangement uses TRBV18 and TRBJ2-5, with D perhaps TRBD1 (6 bases). This CDR3 is built from 14 residues. Germline V gives CDR1 KGHSH, CDR2 LQKENI. V was pared by 0 bases and J by 4 bases, with 9 bases between. CDR3 residues: CASSPPQGRETQYF. CDR3 sequence (DNA): TGTGCCAGCTCACCACCGCAGGGGAGAGAGACCCAGTACTTC.

This clone was detected only a few times. The chain recombines TRBV30 with TRBJ1-4; TRBD1 matches 12 bases. The CDR3 consists of 14 residues. The V gene end was trimmed by 8 bases and the J gene end by 8 bases; junction bases not matched to a gene: 9. Germline V gene sequence: CDR1 GTSNPN, CDR2 SVGIG (reference sequence). The CDR3 DNA sequence: TGTGCCCACAGAGGCGGGACAGGGGGCGAAAAACTGTTTTTT. Its protein product is CAHRGGTGGEKLFF.

The rearrangement uses TRBV7-4 and TRBJ2-1; 10 bases match TRBD2. CDR1 is SGHVT, CDR2 SQSDAQ, per germline. This CDR3 is built from 21 residues. The junction had 26 bases not matched to a gene; V was cut back by 4 bases and J by 8 bases. CDR3 nucleotide sequence: TGTGCCAGCAGCTCCGGGGACAGAATTAACAACAGCGGGAGGGCCTTGTATGAGCAGTTCTTC. Its protein product is CASSSGDRINNSGRALYEQFF.

This clone has more than one count but fewer than ten. This chain joins TRBV4-1 and TRBJ1-5; 9 bases line up with TRBD1. Losses at the gene ends were 4 bases for V and 7 bases for J; bases not matched to a gene: 8. Germline V gene data show CDR1 as MGHRA and CDR2 as YSYEKL. CDR3 length: 15 residues. The CDR3 spells CASSPGQGLQQPQHF. The CDR3 DNA is TGCGCCAGCAGCCCGGGACAGGGTCTGCAGCAGCCCCAGCATTTT.

This clone has a handful of counts. This chain links TRBV27 with TRBJ2-1; 9 bases fit TRBD2. The germline CDR1 and CDR2 sequences are MNHEY and SMNVEV (reference sequence). This CDR3 region has 15 residues. The V gene end was trimmed by 9 bases and the J gene end by 8 bases; junction bases not matched to a gene: 14. The CDR3 region is CARWGAGGSSYEQFF. The CDR3 DNA follows: TGTGCCAGGTGGGGGGCGGGAGGGTCTTCGTATGAGCAGTTCTTC.

This clone was observed a few times. V usage is TRBV5-1 and J usage is TRBJ2-6; D uncertain. From germline, CDR1 is SGHRS and CDR2 YFSETQ. V lost 4 bases and J lost 0, with 8 bases in between. The CDR3 is made up of 15 amino acids. CDR3: CASSRDTSGANVLTF. In DNA form, the CDR3 reads TGCGCCAGCAGCCGTGACACCTCTGGGGCCAACGTCCTGACTTTC. The full variable domain, its missing parts supplied by reference TRBV5-1 and TRBJ2-6, is KAGVTQTPRYLIKTRGQQVTLSCSPISGHRSVSWYQQTPGQGLQFLFEYFSETQRNKGNFPGRFSGRQFSNSRSEMNVSTLELGDSALYLCASSRDTSGANVLTFGAGSRLTVL.

This clone was picked up a small number of times. This chain links TRBV10-3 with TRBJ2-1, with TRBD2 matching 14 bases. The trim removed 2 bases at V and 5 bases at J, leaving 5 bases unmatched. Per the germline V gene, CDR1 is ENHRY and CDR2 is SYGVKD. There are 17 residues in the CDR3. The CDR3 bases are TGTGCCATCAGTGAGCCGGGGACTAGCGGGAGCCACAATGAGCAGTTCTTC. Amino acids: CAISEPGTSGSHNEQFF.

The table lists this clone with a few counts. The CDR3 sequence is CASSVEGGVAGSQETQYF. The DNA for the CDR3 is TGTGCCAGCAGCGTAGAGGGGGGAGTAGCGGGATCACAAGAGACCCAGTACTTC. V is TRBV9 and J is TRBJ2-5; TRBD2 matches at 8 bases. Trimming took 0 bases from V and 2 from J; bases not matched to a gene: 12. The germline V gene encodes CDR1 SGDLS and CDR2 YYNGEE. The CDR3 consists of 18 residues.

The chain is built from TRBV7-2 and TRBJ2-1; no clear D gene. Germline V CDR1 and CDR2: SGHTA, FQGNSA. CDR3 length equals 12 residues. Between the trimmed V and J ends, which lost 1 base and 9 bases, there was a span of 7 bases. The CDR3 DNA reads as TGTGCCAGCAGCTTAGTACTATTTGAGCAGTTCTTC. Protein: CASSLVLFEQFF.

The chain has TRBV11-1 and TRBJ2-7; D might be TRBD2 (6 bases). Germline V gene sequence: CDR1 SGHAT, CDR2 FQDESV (reference sequence). V was shortened by 1 base and J by 2 bases, with 12 bases between the two germline ends. The CDR3 runs 15 residues. Written as DNA, the CDR3 is TGTGCCAGCAGCTTAGACCCAGGGAGGACCTACGAGCAGTACTTC. Its protein is CASSLDPGRTYEQYF. The variable domain in full, with the rest retrieved from reference TRBV11-1 and TRBJ2-7, is EAEVAQSPRYKITEKSQAVAFWCDPISGHATLYWYRQILGQGPELLVQFQDESVVDDSQLPKDRFSAERLKGVDSTLKIQPAELGDSAMYLCASSLDPGRTYEQYFGPGTRLTVT.

This clone was picked up a small number of times. The V and J genes are TRBV29-1 and TRBJ2-2, with D perhaps matching TRBD1 (6 bases). The CDR3 has 16 amino acids. Germline V gene data show CDR1 as SQVTM and CDR2 as ANQGSEA. Between the trimmed V and J ends, which lost 0 bases and 5 bases, there was a span of 16 bases. CDR3 DNA sequence: TGCAGCGTTGAAGACACAGGGACACTGGGTACCGGGGAGCTGTTTTTT. Protein: CSVEDTGTLGTGELFF.

The table lists this clone with a few counts. At one of its ends the junction is not consistent with the germline gene, which may arise from a read error. This chain links TRBV7-7 with TRBJ2-3, with TRBD2 matching over 14 bases. CDR3 size: 15 residues. Germline V gene lookup returns CDR1 SSHAT and CDR2 FNYEAQ (reference sequence). The CDR3 protein is CASSPGLAGADTQYF. In DNA, the CDR3 is TGTGCTAGCAGCCCGGGACTAGCGGGAGCCGATACGCAGTATTTT.

This clone was observed a handful of times. The chain employs TRBV4-3 and TRBJ1-3; D unresolved. Germline V gives CDR1 LGHNA, CDR2 YSLEER. Trimming removed 1 base from V and 2 bases from J, with 15 bases in between. This CDR3 has 17 amino acids. In nucleotides, the CDR3 is TGCGCCAGCAGCCAAGGTTCGGGAAACCGGCCTGGAAACACCATATATTTT. It specifies CASSQGSGNRPGNTIYF.